One sample yielded the 22 T cell receptor beta chains listed below, sequenced in a study of early T cells in non-severe SARS-CoV-2 infection. From the 5' RACE reads, TCRdb called clonotypes with MiXCR, one entry per CDR3 protein. Here the sample spans about 60,000 distinct CDR3 sequences, more than 9.5% being singletons. Sequenced sample: whole blood. These receptors were obtained from an adult who was a healthcare worker with PCR-confirmed SARS-CoV-2 infection or an uninfected control (not recorded which).

The CDR3 sequence: CASLSGSNTGELFF. The CDR3 coding sequence is TGTGCCAGCTTATCAGGGTCGAACACCGGGGAGCTGTTTTTT. The genes are TRBV2 and TRBJ2-2, with a weak D call TRBD1 (5 bases). V gave up 8 bases and J gave up 0 bases, with 10 bases separating them. This CDR3 spans 14 amino acids. Germline CDR1 SNHLY, CDR2 FYNNEI. The full variable domain, completed using reference TRBV2 and TRBJ2-2, is EPEVTQTPSHQVTQMGQEVILRCVPISNHLYFYWYRQILGQKVEFLVSFYNNEISEKSEIFDDQFSVERPDGSNFTLKIRSTKLEDSAMYFCASLSGSNTGELFFGEGSRLTVL.

This clonotype was seen ten or more times. V gene TRBV5-6 combines with J gene TRBJ2-5; D is unclear. The CDR3 consists of 14 residues. The germline CDR1 and CDR2 sequences are SGHDT and YYEEEE. The germline V and J ends were trimmed by 4 bases and 2 bases, with 12 bases remaining between them. CDR3 protein: CASSADGQQETQYF. The CDR3 region has the DNA TGTGCCAGCAGCGCGGACGGCCAACAAGAGACCCAGTACTTC.

This clonotype was detected many times. The rearrangement uses TRBV7-9 and TRBJ2-1; 13 bases line up with TRBD2. CDR1 is SEHNR and CDR2 is FQNEAQ in the germline V gene (reference sequence). V lost 5 bases and J lost 0; bases outside the gene matches: 4. The CDR3 runs to 17 residues. This chain's CDR3 is CASSGLAGDSSYNEQFF. CDR3 bases: TGTGCCAGCAGCGGACTAGCGGGAGATAGCTCCTACAATGAGCAGTTCTTC. Full variable domain (missing parts from reference TRBV7-9 and TRBJ2-1): DTGVSQNPRHKITKRGQNVTFRCDPISEHNRLYWYRQTLGQGPEFLTYFQNEAQLEKSRLLSDRFSAERPKGSFSTLEIQRTEQGDSAMYLCASSGLAGDSSYNEQFFGPGTRLTVL.

Ten or more counts support this clonotype. The chain is built from TRBV6-5 and TRBJ1-2; 9 bases map to TRBD1. Trimming at V came to 2 bases and at J to 6 bases, leaving 7 bases not matched to a gene. The CDR3 covers 15 residues. Germline-derived CDR1 and CDR2 are MNHEY and SVGAGI. The CDR3 region is CASSYTGTGIHGYTF. The DNA of the CDR3 is TGTGCCAGCAGTTACACCGGGACAGGGATTCATGGCTACACCTTC.

Comment on this clonotype: An end of the junction does not agree with germline; a read error may underlie this. The chain recombines TRBV20-1 with TRBJ1-3; 7 positions agree with TRBD1. The length of the CDR3 is 14 residues. CDR1 and CDR2 (germline): DFQATT, SNEGSKA (reference sequence). CDR3 sequence reads: CSALTGVSENTIYF. DNA for the CDR3: TGCAGTGCTCTAACAGGGGTCTCTGAAAACACCATATATTTT.

This rearrangement joins TRBV7-9 to TRBJ1-2; TRBD1 matches at 7 bases. CDR1 is SEHNR, CDR2 FQNEAQ, per germline (reference sequence). V lost 5 bases, J lost 7 bases, and 7 bases stayed unmatched. This CDR3 region has 13 residues. DNA for the CDR3: TGTGCCAGCAGCCCAGACAGGGCGGCTGGCTACACCTTC. Amino acid sequence: CASSPDRAAGYTF.

Many counts were recorded for this clonotype. The chain employs TRBV7-2 and TRBJ2-2; D may be TRBD1 (5 bases). The V end was cut by 5 bases, the J end by 2 bases, with 12 bases between. Germline V gene sequence: CDR1 SGHTA, CDR2 FQGNSA. The CDR3 length is 15 residues. CDR3 in amino acids: CASSPGHLNTGELFF. DNA of the CDR3: TGTGCCAGCAGCCCCGGACACCTCAACACCGGGGAGCTGTTTTTT.

V is TRBV28 and J is TRBJ1-5; no firm D call. Germline CDR1 reads MDHEN; CDR2 reads SYDVKM. CDR3 length: 15 amino acids. With 6 bases removed from V and 4 bases from J, the gap between germline ends came to 16 bases. Here the CDR3 reads CASRAPGSRNQPQHF. In nucleotides, the CDR3 is TGTGCCAGCAGGGCTCCGGGGTCGAGAAATCAGCCCCAGCATTTT.

The chain combines TRBV30 with TRBJ2-4, with unresolved D. The CDR3 is 15 residues long. Germline-derived CDR1 and CDR2 are GTSNPN and SVGIG (reference sequence). The germline V and J ends were trimmed by 0 bases and 1 base, with 10 bases remaining between them. The CDR3: CAWSVLDLAKNIQYF. CDR3 bases: TGTGCCTGGAGTGTTCTGGATTTGGCCAAAAACATTCAGTACTTC.

This clonotype was counted only a few times. V gene TRBV11-2 combines with J gene TRBJ1-1, with 7 bases lining up with TRBD1. The V gene end was trimmed by 5 bases and the J gene end by 5 bases; junction bases not matched to a gene: 14. From germline, CDR1 is SGHAT and CDR2 FQNNGV. This CDR3 is 16 amino acids long. CDR3 region: CASSIPPGGANTEAFF. In DNA form, the CDR3 reads TGTGCCAGCAGCATCCCCCCAGGGGGGGCCAATACTGAAGCTTTCTTT.

This clonotype is termed medium-sized. V usage is TRBV29-1 and J usage is TRBJ1-2; no firm D call. Trimming took off 5 bases at V and 7 bases at J, with 26 bases between the two ends. CDR3 size: 16 residues. Germline V gives CDR1 SQVTM, CDR2 ANQGSEA. DNA of the CDR3: TGCAGCGTTCCCGATGCCAGTTCCATGCGGACGTTTGGCTACACCTTC. Its translation: CSVPDASSMRTFGYTF.

The rearrangement links TRBV5-1 to TRBJ1-1; no firm D call. Germline CDR1 reads SGHRS; CDR2 reads YFSETQ. This CDR3 spans 15 amino acids. The V end lost 3 bases, the J end lost 3 bases, and 15 bases lay between the germline ends. CDR3 sequence (DNA): TGCGCCAGCAGCTCACTTTGGGGAGTGGACACTGAAGCTTTCTTT. Residues: CASSSLWGVDTEAFF.

This clonotype was counted between two and nine times. This rearrangement joins TRBV6-5 to TRBJ1-4, with TRBD1 identical over 10 bases. Germline assignment: CDR1 MNHEY and CDR2 SVGAGI. The V gene end was trimmed by 5 bases and the J gene end by 8 bases; junction bases not matched to a gene: 8. The CDR3 covers 15 residues. The DNA for the CDR3 is TGTGCCAGCAGTAGTGACAGGGGGCAAGTCGAAAAACTGTTTTTT. Its translation is CASSSDRGQVEKLFF.

The chain joins TRBV5-1 to TRBJ2-5; no reliable D call. Germline-derived CDR1 and CDR2 are SGHRS and YFSETQ. The CDR3 spans 15 residues. V was cut by 0 bases and J by 5 bases, with 14 bases left in between. The chain's CDR3 is CASSLGLGAGETQYF. CDR3 nucleotide sequence: TGCGCCAGCAGCTTGGGCCTGGGTGCCGGTGAGACCCAGTACTTC. Filled out from reference TRBV5-1 and TRBJ2-5, the complete variable domain reads KAGVTQTPRYLIKTRGQQVTLSCSPISGHRSVSWYQQTPGQGLQFLFEYFSETQRNKGNFPGRFSGRQFSNSRSEMNVSTLELGDSALYLCASSLGLGAGETQYFGPGTRLLVL.

This clonotype was counted a few times. The V and J genes are TRBV3-1 and TRBJ2-7, with 10 bases aligning to TRBD1. The ends lost 4 bases at V and 4 bases at J; junction bases unmatched: 7. Germline V gene lookup returns CDR1 LGHDT and CDR2 YNNKEL (reference sequence). This CDR3 comprises 15 residues. In nucleotides, the CDR3 is TGTGCCAGCAGCCGAACCGGGACAGGGGAGTACGAGCAGTACTTC. Encoded protein: CASSRTGTGEYEQYF.

The chain carries TRBV6-1 and TRBJ2-5; D may be TRBD2 (6 bases). Trimming pared 6 bases from V and 1 base from J, leaving 15 bases between. This CDR3 contains 15 residues. CDR1 and CDR2 (germline): MNHNS, SASEGT. CDR3 amino acids: CASSYTSPSQETQYF. The CDR3 DNA reads TGTGCCAGCAGCTACACTAGCCCGAGCCAAGAGACCCAGTACTTC.

Regarding this clonotype: Possible read error: a much larger clone is one base away. The V and J genes are TRBV9 and TRBJ2-6, with TRBD1 matching over 8 bases. This CDR3 has 17 residues. In germline, CDR1 is SGDLS, CDR2 YYNGEE. V shed 1 base, J shed 0 bases, and the junction held 3 bases outside the gene matches. This CDR3 reads CASSVRTGLSGANVLTF. The CDR3 DNA reads as TGTGCCAGCAGCGTAAGGACAGGGCTCTCTGGGGCCAACGTCCTGACTTTC. The complete variable domain, with remaining parts taken from reference TRBV9 and TRBJ2-6, reads DSGVTQTPKHLITATGQRVTLRCSPRSGDLSVYWYQQSLDQGLQFLIQYYNGEERAKGNILERFSAQQFPDLHSELNLSSLELGDSALYFCASSVRTGLSGANVLTFGAGSRLTVL.

This clonotype was seen ten or more times. V is TRBV2 and J is TRBJ1-3; D gene unclear. V lost 6 bases and J lost 3, with 6 bases in between. Germline values: CDR1 SNHLY, CDR2 FYNNEI. CDR3 length: 12 residues. CDR3 region: CASRSDGNTIYF. DNA of the CDR3: TGTGCCAGCAGGAGTGATGGAAACACCATATATTTT.

The chain employs TRBV7-3 and TRBJ2-5; D is possibly TRBD2 (5 bases). V gave up 2 bases and J gave up 5 bases, with 15 bases separating them. The germline V gene has CDR1 SGHTA and CDR2 FQGTGA. This CDR3 is built from 15 residues. The CDR3 nucleotides read TGTGCCAGCAGCTTAGGTGGGGTATCGGGGGAGACCCAGTACTTC. The encoded protein is CASSLGGVSGETQYF.

This clonotype was recorded a few times. The CDR3 loop is CASSSLQSLNTEAFF. DNA for the CDR3: TGCGCCAGCAGCTCTTTACAGAGCTTGAACACTGAAGCTTTCTTT. The rearrangement links TRBV5-1 to TRBJ1-1; D gene unclear. There are 15 residues in the CDR3. CDR1 is SGHRS, CDR2 YFSETQ, per germline. Between the trimmed V and J ends, which lost 3 bases and 0 bases, there was a span of 12 bases.

In its sample, this clonotype was seen many times. This chain links TRBV12-3 or TRBV12-4 with TRBJ1-2; 9 bases match TRBD1. CDR3 length: 13 amino acids. With 6 bases clipped from V and 7 bases from J, the junction kept 6 bases outside the gene matches. CDR3 in DNA: TGTGCCAGCAGGACCACAGGGGGCAGTGGCTACACCTTC. Its translation is CASRTTGGSGYTF.

This clonotype was counted a few times. The chain combines TRBV29-1 with TRBJ1-6, with D possibly being TRBD1 (6 bases). Trimming removed 2 bases at V and 16 bases at J, with 12 bases between. This CDR3 comprises 11 residues. The germline CDR1 and CDR2 sequences are SQVTM and ANQGSEA. The DNA of the CDR3 is TGCAGCGTTGAATTGGCGACAGGACTCCACTTT. Its protein is CSVELATGLHF.